These 26 T cell receptor beta chains came from one sample sequenced in a study of blood T cell repertoires in COVID-19. TCRdb keeps only in-frame clones here, not all; method: immunoSEQ multiplex PCR. The sample has about 160,000 clones, roughly 86% seen once. Sequencing used peripheral blood. The receptors were sampled from an older woman who had recovered from COVID-19.

This chain joins TRBV30 and TRBJ2-4; perhaps TRBD2 as D (6 bases). V dropped 0 bases and J dropped 1 base, with 10 bases sitting between them. CDR3 size: 15 residues. The germline V gene encodes CDR1 GTSNPN and CDR2 SVGIG (reference sequence). CDR3 sequence: CAWSVWGRAKNIQYF. In DNA form, the CDR3 reads TGTGCCTGGAGTGTCTGGGGGAGGGCCAAAAACATTCAGTACTTC. Using reference TRBV30 and TRBJ2-4 for the parts outside the CDR3, the full variable domain is SQTIHQWPATLVQPVGSPLSLECTVEGTSNPNLYWYRQAAGRGLQLLFYSVGIGQISSEVPQNLSASRPQDRQFILSSKKLLLSDSGFYLCAWSVWGRAKNIQYFGAGTRLSVL.

V gene TRBV5-1 combines with J gene TRBJ1-1, with 7 bases matching TRBD1. The CDR3 contains 15 residues. V shed 0 bases and J 1 base; nucleotides not matched to a gene: 3. The germline V gene has CDR1 SGHRS and CDR2 YFSETQ. The CDR3 reads CASSLAGTENTEAFF. CDR3 in DNA: TGCGCCAGCAGCTTGGCGGGGACAGAGAACACTGAAGCTTTCTTT.

The chain recombines TRBV12-3 or TRBV12-4 with TRBJ1-6; tentative D call: TRBD1 (6 bases). The V end lost 2 bases, the J end lost 11 bases, and 10 bases lay between the germline ends. The CDR3 loop spans 13 amino acids. CDR3 in DNA: TGTGCCAGCAGTTTACACAGGGAAACACCCCTCCACTTT. As protein: CASSLHRETPLHF.

The chain carries TRBV27 and TRBJ2-5, with 8 bases lining up with TRBD1. V shed 2 bases, J shed 2 bases, and the junction held 10 bases outside the gene matches. Germline CDR1 is MNHEY and CDR2 is SMNVEV (reference sequence). This CDR3 comprises 17 residues. This chain's CDR3 is CASSLARAGTGQETQYF. In DNA, the CDR3 is TGTGCCAGCAGTTTAGCCCGAGCCGGGACAGGACAAGAGACCCAGTACTTC.

This clone was observed once. The chain joins TRBV6-5 to TRBJ1-1; 7 bases are shared with TRBD1. Looked up from germline, CDR1 is MNHEY and CDR2 is SVGAGI. The CDR3 has 11 residues. Losses at the gene ends were 6 bases for V and 8 bases for J; bases not matched to a gene: 3. This CDR3 reads CASREGAEAFF. The CDR3 region has the DNA TGTGCCAGCAGGGAGGGGGCAGAAGCTTTCTTT.

The V gene is TRBV15, the J gene TRBJ2-3; 12 positions agree with TRBD2. The germline V gene encodes CDR1 LNHNV and CDR2 YYDKDF (reference sequence). The junction had 8 bases not matched to a gene; V was cut back by 0 bases and J by 1 base. This CDR3 region has 19 residues. DNA of the CDR3: TGTGCCACCAGCAGAGATCGGGCTAGCGGGGGGGGACGCACAGATACGCAGTATTTT. Its translation is CATSRDRASGGGRTDTQYF.

The rearrangement links TRBV19 to TRBJ1-6; no firm D call. Trimming shortened V by 5 bases and J by 5 bases, and 13 bases separated the two germline ends. The germline V gene encodes CDR1 LNHDA and CDR2 SQIVND (reference sequence). The CDR3 has 15 amino acids. Here the CDR3 reads CASSYGGVNNSPLHF. As DNA, the CDR3 is TGTGCCAGTAGTTACGGCGGGGTCAATAATTCACCCCTCCACTTT.

The rearrangement links TRBV5-4 to TRBJ2-5, with 10 bases matching TRBD1. The V gene's germline CDR1 is SGHNT and CDR2 YYREEE (reference sequence). After removal of 6 bases from V and 2 bases from J, the junction contained 7 bases not matched to a gene. This CDR3 has 15 amino acids. CDR3 protein: CASTTRTGGQETQYF. The CDR3, as DNA: TGTGCCAGCACCACGAGGACAGGGGGGCAAGAGACCCAGTACTTC.

This chain connects TRBV6-5 to TRBJ2-3; D is unresolved. V was pared by 7 bases and J by 3 bases, with 11 bases between. There are 13 residues in the CDR3. Germline CDR1 and CDR2: MNHEY and SVGAGI. This chain's CDR3 is CASKDRVTDTQYF. In DNA, the CDR3 is TGTGCCAGCAAAGATCGGGTGACAGATACGCAGTATTTT.

The rearrangement uses TRBV5-1 and TRBJ2-1; the D is unclear. The germline V gene encodes CDR1 SGHRS and CDR2 YFSETQ. The ends were cut back, 0 bases at V and 3 bases at J, with 13 bases in the middle. The CDR3 length is 16 residues. CDR3 in DNA: TGCGCCAGCAGCTTGGCCCTGAGTTTAGTCTACAATGAGCAGTTCTTC. Its protein is CASSLALSLVYNEQFF.

The chain carries TRBV9 and TRBJ2-7, with D possibly being TRBD1 (5 bases). In germline, CDR1 is SGDLS, CDR2 YYNGEE. There are 14 residues in the CDR3. Trimming shortened V by 0 bases and J by 1 base, and 8 bases separated the two germline ends. The CDR3 DNA sequence: TGTGCCAGCAGCGTAGGGGCAGGGTCCTACGAGCAGTACTTC. The encoded protein is CASSVGAGSYEQYF. Complete variable domain (other parts from reference TRBV9 and TRBJ2-7): DSGVTQTPKHLITATGQRVTLRCSPRSGDLSVYWYQQSLDQGLQFLIQYYNGEERAKGNILERFSAQQFPDLHSELNLSSLELGDSALYFCASSVGAGSYEQYFGPGTRLTVT.

CDR3 loop: CASSEAASGGPGAQYF. CDR3 nucleotide sequence: TGTGCCAGCAGTGAAGCGGCTAGCGGGGGGCCCGGGGCCCAGTACTTC. The J gene is TRBJ2-5, the V gene TRBV6-1; 11 bases match TRBD2. The germline gives CDR1 MNHNS, CDR2 SASEGT. V lost 0 bases and J lost 9; bases outside the gene matches: 9. The CDR3 contains 16 residues.

This clone was seen a few times. A junction end diverges from the germline sequence, so it may reflect a read error. The rearrangement joins TRBV2 to TRBJ1-5, with D tentatively TRBD1 (6 bases). The germline V gene encodes CDR1 SNHLY and CDR2 FYNNEI. This CDR3 has 14 amino acids. CDR3 loop: CASSLQGSSQPQHF. For the CDR3, the DNA is TGTGCCAGCAGTTTACAGGGTAGCAGTCAGCCCCAGCATTTT.

There are a few counts of this clone. The chain uses TRBV24-1 and TRBJ2-2, with D possibly TRBD2 on 6 matching bases. The CDR3 loop spans 14 amino acids. The V and J ends lost 5 bases and 4 bases respectively, with 10 bases between them. Germline assignment: CDR1 KGHDR and CDR2 SFDVKD. The DNA for the CDR3 is TGTGCCACCAGTGGTGTGGGGGGCACCGGGGAGCTGTTTTTT. This codes for CATSGVGGTGELFF.

The chain uses TRBV5-6 and TRBJ2-5; D is perhaps TRBD2 (5 bases). The CDR3 is 19 residues long. The germline gives CDR1 SGHDT, CDR2 YYEEEE. V dropped 4 bases and J dropped 4 bases, with 29 bases sitting between them. The CDR3, as DNA: TGTGCCAGCAGCAATCCGGGATACAGTGGTTGGGAGATGAGAGAGACCCAGTACTTC. It yields the protein CASSNPGYSGWEMRETQYF.

The rearrangement joins TRBV24-1 to TRBJ2-2; TRBD2 matches 8 bases. The CDR3 is made up of 16 amino acids. V lost 4 bases, J lost 0 bases, and 3 bases stayed unmatched. CDR1 KGHDR and CDR2 SFDVKD come from the germline V gene. The CDR3 here is CATSETGLANTGELFF. The CDR3 bases are TGTGCCACCAGTGAAACGGGACTAGCGAACACCGGGGAGCTGTTTTTT.

This chain uses TRBV20-1 with TRBJ1-3; no clear D gene. The CDR3 consists of 11 residues. Germline CDR1 DFQATT, CDR2 SNEGSKA (reference sequence). V was clipped by 4 bases and J by 2 bases, with 3 bases between them. CDR3 sequence (DNA): TGCAGTGCTACGGCTGGAAACACCATATATTTT. Amino acids: CSATAGNTIYF.

The rearrangement joins TRBV9 to TRBJ2-1; TRBD1 matches 8 bases. The CDR3 runs to 15 residues. Trimming took 0 bases from V and 4 from J; bases not matched to a gene: 3. Germline V gives CDR1 SGDLS, CDR2 YYNGEE. CDR3 region: CASSVAGDRYNEQFF. CDR3 nucleotide sequence: TGTGCCAGCAGCGTAGCAGGGGACAGGTACAATGAGCAGTTCTTC.

Comment on this clone: At one end the junction does not follow the germline gene, possibly because of a read error. The V and J genes are TRBV5-1 and TRBJ1-2, with D possibly being TRBD1 (6 bases). The CDR3 contains 11 residues. Germline V lookup: CDR1 SGHRS, CDR2 YFSETQ. The CDR3 nucleotides read TGCGCCAGCAGCGAGGACAGTTTACGATTCTTC. Protein sequence: CASSEDSLRFF.

This clone was recorded only once. This chain connects TRBV28 to TRBJ2-7, with 7 positions matching TRBD1. Unmatched junction bases numbered 5, after V lost 3 bases and J lost 0 bases. This CDR3 has 15 amino acids. The V gene's germline CDR1 is MDHEN and CDR2 SYDVKM. Here the CDR3 reads CASSFYRGGSYEQYF. In DNA form, the CDR3 reads TGTGCCAGCAGTTTTTACAGGGGCGGCTCCTACGAGCAGTACTTC.

The V call is TRBV9, the J call TRBJ2-3; 8 bases line up with TRBD1. The V segment lost 6 bases and the J segment 2 bases; nucleotides outside the gene matches: 5. Germline lookup yields CDR1 SGDLS and CDR2 YYNGEE. CDR3 length: 14 residues. As DNA, the CDR3 is TGTGCCAGCAACGGACAGGGCCTCACAGATACGCAGTATTTT. Its translation is CASNGQGLTDTQYF.

The chain is built from TRBV14 and TRBJ2-2; D remains ambiguous. This CDR3 has 12 residues. Germline assignment: CDR1 SGHDN and CDR2 FVKESK. Deletions cut 3 bases from V and 9 bases from J, with 8 bases between. CDR3 amino acids: CASSHSVRELFF. In DNA form, the CDR3 reads TGTGCCAGCAGCCACTCCGTCCGGGAGCTGTTTTTT.

This clone was seen a single time. The rearrangement uses TRBV10-2 and TRBJ2-5; 8 bases are a match to TRBD1. Germline loops: CDR1 WSHSY, CDR2 SAAADI. V trimming: 5 bases; J trimming: 13 bases; junction bases outside the gene matches: 15. This CDR3 contains 14 residues. This CDR3 reads CASSSGGPDSLWYF. CDR3 nucleotides: TGCGCCAGCAGTTCAGGGGGCCCCGACTCACTTTGGTACTTC.

This clone is a singleton in its sample. J is TRBJ1-2 and V is TRBV7-9, with 7 bases matching TRBD1. The CDR3 sequence is 11 residues long. The V segment lost 5 bases and the J segment 13 bases; nucleotides outside the gene matches: 7. Germline V gives CDR1 SEHNR, CDR2 FQNEAQ (reference sequence). The CDR3 DNA sequence: TGTGCCAGCAGCCGCGACAGGGTAGCCACCTTC. Encoded protein: CASSRDRVATF.

This chain joins TRBV6-5 and TRBJ2-1; 8 positions match TRBD1. The CDR3 consists of 14 residues. After removal of 2 bases from V and 12 bases from J, the junction contained 9 bases not matched to a gene. The V gene's germline CDR1 is MNHEY and CDR2 SVGAGI. CDR3 bases: TGTGCCAGCAGTTACGCTGACAGGGGTAAGGTGCAGTTCTTC. Translating gives CASSYADRGKVQFF.

This clone has only one observation. J is TRBJ1-2 and V is TRBV6-2 or TRBV6-3; 7 nucleotides align to TRBD1. Germline lookup yields CDR1 MNHEY and CDR2 SVGEGT. The CDR3 spans 14 residues. V lost 6 bases, J lost 3 bases, and 7 bases stayed unmatched. The CDR3 loop reads CASSPGTDYYGYTF. In DNA, the CDR3 is TGTGCCAGCAGCCCCGGGACAGATTACTATGGCTACACCTTC.